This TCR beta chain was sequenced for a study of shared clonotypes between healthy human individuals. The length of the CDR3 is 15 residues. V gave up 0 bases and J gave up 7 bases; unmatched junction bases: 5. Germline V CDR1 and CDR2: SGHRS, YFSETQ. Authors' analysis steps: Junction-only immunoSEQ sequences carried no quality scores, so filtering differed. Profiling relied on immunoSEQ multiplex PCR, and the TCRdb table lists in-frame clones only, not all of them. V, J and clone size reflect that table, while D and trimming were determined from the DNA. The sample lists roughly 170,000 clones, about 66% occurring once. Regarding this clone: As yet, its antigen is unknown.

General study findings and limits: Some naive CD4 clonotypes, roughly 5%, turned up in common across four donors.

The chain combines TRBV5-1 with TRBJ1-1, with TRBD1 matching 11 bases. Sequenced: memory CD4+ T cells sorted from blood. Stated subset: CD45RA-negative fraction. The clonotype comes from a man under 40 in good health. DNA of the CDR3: TGCGCCAGCAGCTTGGTGCCGGGACAGGGGGTTGAAGCTTTCTTT. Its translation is CASSLVPGQGVEAFF.